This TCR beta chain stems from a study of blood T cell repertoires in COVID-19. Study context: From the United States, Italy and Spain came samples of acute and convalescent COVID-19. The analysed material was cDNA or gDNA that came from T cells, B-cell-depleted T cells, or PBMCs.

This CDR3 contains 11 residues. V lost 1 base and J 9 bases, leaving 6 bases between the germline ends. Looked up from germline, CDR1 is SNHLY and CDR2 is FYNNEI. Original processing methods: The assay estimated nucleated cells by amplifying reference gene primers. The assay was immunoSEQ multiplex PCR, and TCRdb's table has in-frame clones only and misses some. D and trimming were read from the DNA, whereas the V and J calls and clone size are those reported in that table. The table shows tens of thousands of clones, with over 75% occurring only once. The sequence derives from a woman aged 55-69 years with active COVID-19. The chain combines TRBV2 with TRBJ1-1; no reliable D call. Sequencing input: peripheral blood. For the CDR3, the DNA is TGTGCCAGCAGTGAAGGTCGTCAAGCTTTCTTT. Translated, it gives CASSEGRQAFF.